A single T cell receptor beta chain is shown here with its context. This clonotype has just a few counts. This clone's antigen is unknown. The input lacks base qualities; no much larger clone sits a single base away. These data belong to a study of patients and donors after allogeneic stem cell transplantation (dated by TCRdb to between 2020 and 2021). From V the trimming removes 0 bases and from J it removes 4 bases, while the gene matches leave 8 bases of the junction unaccounted for. CDR1 and CDR2, looked up from the germline V gene, are KGHSY and FQNENV. Measured from the cysteine to the phenylalanine, the CDR3 is 16 residues long. CDR3 DNA only is kept here, 48 bases in frame from base 1. Library preparation used RT-PCR. TCRdb lists the instrument as NextSeq 550. TCRdb reworked the public reads: Q25 trimming with fastp, MiXCR clone assembly, productive beta chains retained. Every CDR3 protein is listed once, alongside the most common genes and DNA of its rows. This sample comprises about a million distinct CDR3 sequences, around 17% of them detected only once. Of the sample, 6% falls within the top ten clones.

The sequenced sample consisted of blood, either unsorted or a sorted T cell fraction (not recorded which). The source of this sequence is a human donor who was either an allogeneic HSCT recipient or a stem cell or donor lymphocyte infusion donor (not recorded which). It is not recorded whose cells these are; they may come from a transplant donor. This chain is built from TRBV16 and TRBJ1-2, with TRBD1 identical over 7 junction bases. The DNA reads as follows: TGTGCCAGCAGCCAATCGGCGACAGGGACGGGCTATGGCTACACCTTC. This encodes CASSQSATGTGYGYTF.